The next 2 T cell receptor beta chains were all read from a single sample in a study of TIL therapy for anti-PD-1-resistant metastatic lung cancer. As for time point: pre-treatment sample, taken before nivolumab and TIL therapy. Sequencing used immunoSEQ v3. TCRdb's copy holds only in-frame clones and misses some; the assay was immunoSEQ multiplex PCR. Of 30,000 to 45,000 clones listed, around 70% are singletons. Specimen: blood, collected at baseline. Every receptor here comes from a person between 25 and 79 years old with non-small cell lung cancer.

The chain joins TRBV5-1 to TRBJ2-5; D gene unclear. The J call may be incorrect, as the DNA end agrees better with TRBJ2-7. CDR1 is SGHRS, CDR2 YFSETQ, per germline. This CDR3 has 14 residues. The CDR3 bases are TGCGCCAGCAGCTTGGGGGGAAGCTCCTACGAGCAGTACTTC. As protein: CASSLGGSSYEQYF.

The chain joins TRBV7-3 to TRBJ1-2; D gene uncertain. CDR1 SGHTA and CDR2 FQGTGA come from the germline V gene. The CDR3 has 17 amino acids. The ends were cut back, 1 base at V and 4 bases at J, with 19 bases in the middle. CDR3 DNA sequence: TGTGCCAGCAGCTTAATGGTTGGCCAGGCAAGAATCTATGGCTACACCTTC. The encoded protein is CASSLMVGQARIYGYTF.